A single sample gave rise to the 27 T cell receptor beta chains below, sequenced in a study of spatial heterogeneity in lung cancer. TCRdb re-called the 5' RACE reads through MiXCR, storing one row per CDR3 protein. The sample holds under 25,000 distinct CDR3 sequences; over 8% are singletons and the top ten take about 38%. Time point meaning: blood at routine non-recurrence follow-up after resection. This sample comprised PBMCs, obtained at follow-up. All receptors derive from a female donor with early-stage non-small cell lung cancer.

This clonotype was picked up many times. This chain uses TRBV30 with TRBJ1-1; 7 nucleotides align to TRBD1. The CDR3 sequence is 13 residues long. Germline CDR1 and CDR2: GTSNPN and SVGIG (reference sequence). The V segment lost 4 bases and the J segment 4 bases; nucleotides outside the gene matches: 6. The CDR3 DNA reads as TGTGCCTGGACCCCGACAGGGAGCACTGAAGCTTTCTTT. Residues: CAWTPTGSTEAFF.

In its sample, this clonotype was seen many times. CDR3 sequence reads: CASSLGAPSTGANVLTF. The CDR3 DNA reads TGCGCCAGCAGCTTGGGTGCACCCTCCACTGGGGCCAACGTCCTGACTTTC. This chain connects TRBV5-1 to TRBJ2-6; no definite D call. This CDR3 contains 17 residues. The germline V gene has CDR1 SGHRS and CDR2 YFSETQ. Trimming took off 0 bases at V and 2 bases at J, with 12 bases between the two ends.

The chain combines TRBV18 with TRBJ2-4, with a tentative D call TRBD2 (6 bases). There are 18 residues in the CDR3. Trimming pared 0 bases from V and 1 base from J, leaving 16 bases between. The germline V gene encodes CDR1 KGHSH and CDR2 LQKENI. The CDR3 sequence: CASSPPGLSGLAKNIQYF. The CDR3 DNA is TGTGCCAGCTCACCACCGGGACTCAGCGGTCTGGCCAAAAACATTCAGTACTTC.

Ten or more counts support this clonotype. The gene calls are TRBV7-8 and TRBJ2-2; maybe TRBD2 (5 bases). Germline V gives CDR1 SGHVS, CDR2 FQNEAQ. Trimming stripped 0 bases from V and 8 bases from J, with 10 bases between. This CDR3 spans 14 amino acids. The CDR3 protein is CASSLARSGGELFF. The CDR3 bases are TGTGCCAGCAGCTTAGCGCGTTCGGGAGGGGAGCTGTTTTTT. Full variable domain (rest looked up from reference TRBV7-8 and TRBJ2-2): GAGVSQSPRYKVAKRGQDVALRCDPISGHVSLFWYQQALGQGPEFLTYFQNEAQLDKSGLPSDRFFAERPEGSVSTLKIQRTQQEDSAVYLCASSLARSGGELFFGEGSRLTVL.

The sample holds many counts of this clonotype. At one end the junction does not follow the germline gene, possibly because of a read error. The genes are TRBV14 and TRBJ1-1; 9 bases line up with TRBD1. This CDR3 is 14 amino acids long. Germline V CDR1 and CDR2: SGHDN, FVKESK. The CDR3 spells CASSQEWDRAEVFF. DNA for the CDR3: TGTGCCAGCAGCCAAGAATGGGACAGGGCTGAAGTTTTCTTT.

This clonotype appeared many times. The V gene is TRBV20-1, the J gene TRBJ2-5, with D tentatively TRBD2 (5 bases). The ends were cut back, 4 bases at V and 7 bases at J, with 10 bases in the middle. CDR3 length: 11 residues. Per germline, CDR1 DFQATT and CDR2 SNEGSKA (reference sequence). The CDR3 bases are TGCAGTGCTAATATAGAGGGGACCCAGTACTTC. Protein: CSANIEGTQYF.

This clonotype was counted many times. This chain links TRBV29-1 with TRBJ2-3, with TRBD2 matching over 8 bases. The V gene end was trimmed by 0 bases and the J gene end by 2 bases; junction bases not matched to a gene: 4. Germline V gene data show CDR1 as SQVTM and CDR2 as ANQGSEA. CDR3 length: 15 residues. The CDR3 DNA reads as TGCAGCGTTGAAGAACGGGGGGGGCACACAGATACGCAGTATTTT. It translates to CSVEERGGHTDTQYF.

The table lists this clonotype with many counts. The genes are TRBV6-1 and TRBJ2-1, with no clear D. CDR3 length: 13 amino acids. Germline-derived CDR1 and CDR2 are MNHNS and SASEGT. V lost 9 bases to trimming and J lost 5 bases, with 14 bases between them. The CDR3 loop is CASLPFLNNEQFF. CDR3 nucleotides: TGTGCCAGTCTACCATTCCTAAACAATGAGCAGTTCTTC.

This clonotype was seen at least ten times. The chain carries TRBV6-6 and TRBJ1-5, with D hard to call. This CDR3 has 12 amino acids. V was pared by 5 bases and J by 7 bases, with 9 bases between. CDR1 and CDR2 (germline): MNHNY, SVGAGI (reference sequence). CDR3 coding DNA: TGTGCCAGCAGTCACTTGGACCAGCCCCAGCATTTT. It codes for CASSHLDQPQHF.

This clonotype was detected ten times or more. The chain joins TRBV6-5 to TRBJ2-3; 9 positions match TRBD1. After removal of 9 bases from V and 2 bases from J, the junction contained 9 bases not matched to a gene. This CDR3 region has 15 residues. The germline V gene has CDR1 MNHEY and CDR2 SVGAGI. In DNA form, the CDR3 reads TGTGCCAGTAAACTAGACAGGGGGATCACAGATACGCAGTATTTT. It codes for CASKLDRGITDTQYF.

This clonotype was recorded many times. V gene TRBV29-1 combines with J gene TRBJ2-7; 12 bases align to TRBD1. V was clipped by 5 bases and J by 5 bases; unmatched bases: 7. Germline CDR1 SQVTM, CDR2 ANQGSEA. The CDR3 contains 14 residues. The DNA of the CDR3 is TGCAGCGTTACAAGGGACAGGGGGCCCAACGAGCAGTACTTC. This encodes CSVTRDRGPNEQYF.

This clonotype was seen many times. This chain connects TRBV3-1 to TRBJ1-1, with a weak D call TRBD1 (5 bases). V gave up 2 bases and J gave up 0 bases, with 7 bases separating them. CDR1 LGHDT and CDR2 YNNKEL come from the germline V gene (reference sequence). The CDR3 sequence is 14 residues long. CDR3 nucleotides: TGTGCCAGCAGCCAACGGGGCGTGAACACTGAAGCTTTCTTT. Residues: CASSQRGVNTEAFF.

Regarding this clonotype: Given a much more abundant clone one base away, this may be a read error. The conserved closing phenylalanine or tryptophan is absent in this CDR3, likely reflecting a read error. In DNA form, the CDR3 reads TGTGCCAGCTCACCACCTGGGGGCGGGAGAAGCACAGATACGCAGTATTAT. Its protein product is CASSPPGGGRSTDTQYY. This sequence joins TRBV18 and TRBJ2-3, with a tentative D call TRBD2 (7 bases). V lost 0 bases to trimming and J lost 0 bases, with 13 bases between them. Germline V gene lookup returns CDR1 KGHSH and CDR2 LQKENI. This CDR3 comprises 17 residues.

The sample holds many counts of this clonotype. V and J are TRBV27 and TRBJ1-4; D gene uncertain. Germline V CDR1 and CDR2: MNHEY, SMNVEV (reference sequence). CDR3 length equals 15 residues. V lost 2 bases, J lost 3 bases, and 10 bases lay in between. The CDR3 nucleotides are TGTGCCAGCAGTTTAAGATCGTCAGCTAATGAAAAACTGTTTTTT. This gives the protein CASSLRSSANEKLFF. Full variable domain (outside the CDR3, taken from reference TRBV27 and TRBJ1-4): EAQVTQNPRYLITVTGKKLTVTCSQNMNHEYMSWYRQDPGLGLRQIYYSMNVEVTDKGDVPEGYKVSRKEKRNFPLILESPSPNQTSLYFCASSLRSSANEKLFFGSGTQLSVL.

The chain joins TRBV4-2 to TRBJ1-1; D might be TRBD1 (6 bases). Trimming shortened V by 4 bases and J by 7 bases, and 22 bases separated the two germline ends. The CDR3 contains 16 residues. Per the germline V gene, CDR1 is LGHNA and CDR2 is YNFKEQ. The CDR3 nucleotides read TGTGCCAGCAGCCCCCCCCTTACAGGGCTCAGGGGTGAAGCTTTCTTT. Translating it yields CASSPPLTGLRGEAFF.

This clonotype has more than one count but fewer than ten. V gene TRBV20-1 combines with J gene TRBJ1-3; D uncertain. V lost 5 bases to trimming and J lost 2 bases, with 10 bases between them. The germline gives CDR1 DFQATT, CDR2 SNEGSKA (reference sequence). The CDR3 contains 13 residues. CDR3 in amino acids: CSAPTSTGNTIYF. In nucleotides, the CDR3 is TGCAGTGCTCCTACATCAACTGGAAACACCATATATTTT.

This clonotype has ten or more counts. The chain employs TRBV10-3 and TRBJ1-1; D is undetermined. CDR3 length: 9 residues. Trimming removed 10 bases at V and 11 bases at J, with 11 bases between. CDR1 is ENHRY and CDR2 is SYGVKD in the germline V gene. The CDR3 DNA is TGTGCCAGGAGGGATTGGGCTTTCTTT. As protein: CARRDWAFF.

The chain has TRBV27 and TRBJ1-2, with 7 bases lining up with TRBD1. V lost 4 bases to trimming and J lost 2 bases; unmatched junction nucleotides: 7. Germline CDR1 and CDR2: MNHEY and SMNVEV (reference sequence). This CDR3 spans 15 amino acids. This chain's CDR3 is CASSSLRTGNYGYTF. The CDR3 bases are TGTGCCAGCAGTTCCCTCCGGACAGGAAACTATGGCTACACCTTC.

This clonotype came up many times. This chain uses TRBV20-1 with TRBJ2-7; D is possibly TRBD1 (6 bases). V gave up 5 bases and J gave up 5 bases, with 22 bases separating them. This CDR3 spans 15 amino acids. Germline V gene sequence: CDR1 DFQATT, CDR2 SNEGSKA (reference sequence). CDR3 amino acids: CSAPSSRGSSDEQYF. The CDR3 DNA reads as TGCAGTGCTCCCTCTTCCAGGGGTAGTAGCGACGAGCAGTACTTC.

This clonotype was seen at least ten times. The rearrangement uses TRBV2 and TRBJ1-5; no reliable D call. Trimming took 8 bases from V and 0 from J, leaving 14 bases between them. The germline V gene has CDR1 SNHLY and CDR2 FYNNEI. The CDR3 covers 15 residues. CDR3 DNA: TGTGCCAGCCGGAGTGGGCTGCGTAGCAATCAGCCCCAGCATTTT. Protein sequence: CASRSGLRSNQPQHF.

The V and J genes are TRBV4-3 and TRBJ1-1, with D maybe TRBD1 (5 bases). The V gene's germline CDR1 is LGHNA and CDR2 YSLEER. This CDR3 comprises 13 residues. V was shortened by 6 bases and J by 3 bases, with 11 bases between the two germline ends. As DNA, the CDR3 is TGCGCCAGCAGTAAGAGAGGGGACACTGAAGCTTTCTTT. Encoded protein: CASSKRGDTEAFF.

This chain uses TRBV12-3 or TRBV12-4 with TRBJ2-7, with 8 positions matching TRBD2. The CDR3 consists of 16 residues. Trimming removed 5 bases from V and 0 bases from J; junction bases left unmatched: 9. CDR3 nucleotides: TGTGCCAGCAGTAGGGATGGCGGGGGGATCTCCTACGAGCAGTACTTC. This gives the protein CASSRDGGGISYEQYF.

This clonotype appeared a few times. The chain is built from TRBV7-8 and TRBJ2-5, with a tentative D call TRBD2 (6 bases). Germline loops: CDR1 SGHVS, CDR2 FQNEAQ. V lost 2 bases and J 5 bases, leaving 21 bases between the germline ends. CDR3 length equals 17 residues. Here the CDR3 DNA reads TGTGCCAGCAGCTTAAATCTTGCGGGACTCGGACTGGAGACCCAGTACTTC. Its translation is CASSLNLAGLGLETQYF.

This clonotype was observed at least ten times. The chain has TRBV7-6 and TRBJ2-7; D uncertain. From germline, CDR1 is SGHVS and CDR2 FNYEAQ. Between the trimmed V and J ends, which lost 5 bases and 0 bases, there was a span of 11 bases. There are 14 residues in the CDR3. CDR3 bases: TGTGCCAGCAGCCTTCGACCCAGCTCCTACGAGCAGTACTTC. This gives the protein CASSLRPSSYEQYF.

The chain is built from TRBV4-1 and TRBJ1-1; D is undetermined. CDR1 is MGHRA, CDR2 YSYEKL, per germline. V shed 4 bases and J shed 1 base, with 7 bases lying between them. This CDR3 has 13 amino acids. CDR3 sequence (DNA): TGCGCCAGCAGCCTGGTCTCGAACACTGAAGCTTTCTTT. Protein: CASSLVSNTEAFF.

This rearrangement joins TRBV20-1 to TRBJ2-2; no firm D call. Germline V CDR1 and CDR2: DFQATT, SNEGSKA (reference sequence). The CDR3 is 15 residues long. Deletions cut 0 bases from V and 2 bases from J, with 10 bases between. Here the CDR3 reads CSAREGTVNTGELFF. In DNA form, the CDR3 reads TGCAGTGCTAGAGAGGGAACGGTTAACACCGGGGAGCTGTTTTTT.

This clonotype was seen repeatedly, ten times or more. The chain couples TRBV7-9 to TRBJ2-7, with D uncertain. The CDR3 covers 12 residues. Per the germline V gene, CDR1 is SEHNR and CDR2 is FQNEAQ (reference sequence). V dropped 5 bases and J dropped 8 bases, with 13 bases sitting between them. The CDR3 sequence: CASSLAREKQYF. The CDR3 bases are TGTGCCAGCAGCCTTGCTAGGGAAAAGCAGTACTTC.